What follows describes a single T cell receptor (beta chain). Its antigen is not known. A single base separates this from a much larger clone, so it may be a read error. Study-wide results and caveats: Larger-cohort validation covered only one TCR beta V-J rearrangement. Tumor memory CD4+ T cell TCR gene usage clustered with blood and lymph node memory CD4+ cells and lymph node naive CD4+ cells.

Constant-region reverse primers amplified full-length variable regions, followed by semi-nested Nested Universal Primer A PCR. TCRdb reanalysed the 5' RACE reads using MiXCR and keeps one entry per CDR3 protein. The sample shows 20,000 to 25,000 distinct CDR3 sequences, 30% of them seen only once. The CDR3 is 14 residues long. Germline V gene data show CDR1 as DFQATT and CDR2 as SNEGSKA (reference sequence). The V gene lost 3 bases and the J gene lost 2 bases, with 11 bases spanning the gap. Purified naive CD4+ T cells were depleted of CD25+ Tregs. The V and J genes are TRBV20-1 and TRBJ2-1; weak D call: TRBD2 (5 bases). The TCR sequence derives from a female donor with breast cancer. Sequencing input: tumor-infiltrating naive CD4+ T cells sorted from the breast tumor. Stated subset: naive CD4+ T cells, CD4+CD45RA+CD25-. The CDR3 DNA follows: TGCAGTGCTAGCGGCACGGGGACCTACAATGAGCAGTTCTTC. Amino acid sequence: CSASGTGTYNEQFF.